These T cell receptor beta chains were read from a single sample in a study of response to subunit inactivated influenza vaccine. In TCRdb, the RT-PCR reads were re-called with MiXCR into one record per CDR3 protein. Among around 520,000 distinct CDR3 sequences listed, over 9.5% were seen once. Material: PBMCs from blood, obtained on the day of vaccination. These TCRs come from a man aged 45-65 years who received an inactivated influenza vaccine. The CDR3 runs from the conserved cysteine through the conserved F or W. D genes are given only for firm matches. The size entry is marked missing in some rows and otherwise reads once, few, many or a size class.

clone size,V gene,J gene,D gene,CDR3 DNA,CDR3 protein
few,TRBV4-2,TRBJ2-7,-,TGTGCCAGCAGCCAAGATCTCCGGCAGGTATCCTCCTACGAGCAGTACTTC,CASSQDLRQVSSYEQYF
few,TRBV7-2,TRBJ2-3,TRBD2,TGTGCCAGCAGCTTGCGGGAGGATGTCGATACGCAGTATTTT,CASSLREDVDTQYF
-,TRBV12-3/TRBV12-4,TRBJ2-5,-,TGTGCCAGCAGTTTACACAGGGAAGAGACCCAGTACTTC,CASSLHREETQYF
few,TRBV4-3,TRBJ2-3,TRBD2,TGCGCCAGCAGCCAAGGTCCAGCGGGATCAATCACAGATACGCAGTATTTT,CASSQGPAGSITDTQYF
few,TRBV7-9,TRBJ1-3,-,TGTGCCAGCAGCCCGCTCAGGGGACGAAACACCATATATTTT,CASSPLRGRNTIYF
-,TRBV4-2,TRBJ2-5,-,TGTGCCAGCAGCTCTACGACAGCCCAAGAGACCCAGTACTTC,CASSSTTAQETQYF
-,TRBV6-1,TRBJ2-7,-,TGTGCCAGCAAGCGCGGGCAGGGAGGATTCTCCTACGAGCAGTACTTC,CASKRGQGGFSYEQYF
many,TRBV5-1,TRBJ2-3,-,TGCGCCAGCTCATTTACGGACCCCACAGATACGCAGTATTTT,CASSFTDPTDTQYF
few,TRBV29-1,TRBJ2-3,TRBD1,TGCAGCGTTGGTGTGACAGGGGGAGCAGATACGCAGTATTTT,CSVGVTGGADTQYF
-,TRBV30,TRBJ1-5,-,TGTGCCTGGAGTGTAACCAGGGTAGGAGGGCCCCAGCATTTT,CAWSVTRVGGPQHF
few,TRBV27,TRBJ2-3,-,TGTGCCAGCAGTTTGTCCCTCACAGCTAGAGATACGCAGTATTTT,CASSLSLTARDTQYF
few,TRBV20-1,TRBJ2-3,TRBD2,TGCAGTGCATATAGCGGGAGTAACACAGATACGCAGTATTTT,CSAYSGSNTDTQYF
many,TRBV9,TRBJ2-5,-,TGTGCCAGCAGCGTAGCGGTACAAGAGACCCAGTACTTC,CASSVAVQETQYF
few,TRBV5-1,TRBJ1-5,-,TGCGCCAGCAGCCCATCGAGCGGACCCAATCAGCCCCAGCATTTT,CASSPSSGPNQPQHF
-,TRBV11-2,TRBJ2-1,TRBD2,TGTGCCAGCAGCCCACTGACTAGCGGGGGGGCCTGGGAGCAGTTCTTC,CASSPLTSGGAWEQFF
many,TRBV20-1,TRBJ2-5,-,TGCAGTGCTAGTTTTGGGAAAGAGACCCAGTACTTC,CSASFGKETQYF
-,TRBV7-9,TRBJ2-1,-,TGTGCCAGCAGCCATAGGGTATATGAGCAGTTCTTC,CASSHRVYEQFF
-,TRBV4-3,TRBJ1-4,-,TGCGCCAGCAGCCAAGATATCCGCACCGCAACTAATGAAAAACTGTTTTTT,CASSQDIRTATNEKLFF
few,TRBV15,TRBJ1-4,TRBD1,TGTGCCACCAGCAGAGATAGGCCGGGACAGGGTTATGAAAAACTGTTTTTT,CATSRDRPGQGYEKLFF
many,TRBV20-1,TRBJ2-1,-,TGCAGTGCAAAATCTCGGGGCAATGAGCAGTTCTTC,CSAKSRGNEQFF
many,TRBV12-3/TRBV12-4,TRBJ2-2,TRBD2,TGTGCCAGCAGTCGGGGGGGGGCGAACACCGGGGAGCTGTTTTTT,CASSRGGANTGELFF
-,TRBV4-3,TRBJ2-7,-,TGCGCCAGCAGCCAAGATGGGTTCGGCGAGCAGTACTTC,CASSQDGFGEQYF
few,TRBV29-1,TRBJ2-3,-,TGCAGCGTTGATAGGACATCTAACACAGATACGCAGTATTTT,CSVDRTSNTDTQYF
-,TRBV18,TRBJ2-5,TRBD2,TGTGCCAGCTCCACCGGATCGGGGAGGGGAGAGACCCAGTACTTC,CASSTGSGRGETQYF
few,TRBV12-3/TRBV12-4,TRBJ1-5,TRBD1,TGTGCCAGCAGGAAAACAGGGGGGAGCAATCAGCCCCAGCATTTT,CASRKTGGSNQPQHF
many,TRBV7-2,TRBJ2-1,TRBD2,TGTGCCAGCAGCTTAGCGCTCGGACTAGCGGGCGGCCATCCATACTTC,CASSLALGLAGGHPYF
-,TRBV5-1,TRBJ2-3,-,TGCGCCAGCAGCTTGGCCTCTGATGGTGATACGCAGTATTTT,CASSLASDGDTQYF
-,TRBV4-2,TRBJ2-7,TRBD2,TGTGCCAGCAGCCTCACCCCGGGGGGAGCCTACGAGCAGTACTTC,CASSLTPGGAYEQYF
few,TRBV7-2,TRBJ2-1,-,TGTGCCAGCAGTTCATCCGTTAGAGGGACTGAGCAGTTCTTC,CASSSSVRGTEQFF
-,TRBV19,TRBJ1-5,-,TGTGCCAGTAGTTACAGCCATAGCAATCAGCCCCAGCATTTT,CASSYSHSNQPQHF
many,TRBV12-3/TRBV12-4,TRBJ1-1,TRBD1,TGTGCCAGCACCGAGGGACAGGGAGCTTTCTTT,CASTEGQGAFF
few,TRBV18,TRBJ2-5,-,TGTGCCAGCTCAGTAGATCATGCGGAGACCCAGTACTTC,CASSVDHAETQYF
few,TRBV7-9,TRBJ2-3,TRBD2,TGTGCCAGCAGCTCCATCCGGGGGACTAGCGCGAGAGATACGCAGTATTTT,CASSSIRGTSARDTQYF
once,TRBV28,TRBJ2-1,-,TGTGCCAGCAGTCCCGGCAGTATCAGCTCCTACAATGAGCAGTTCTTC,CASSPGSISSYNEQFF
-,TRBV4-3,TRBJ2-2,-,TGCGCCAGCAGCCAAGGGGGGAGACCGAACACCGGGGAGCTGTTTTTT,CASSQGGRPNTGELFF
few,TRBV6-5,TRBJ2-1,TRBD1,TGTGCCAGCAGTTACGCCCCGGGGACAGGGGGGACCAATGAGCAGTTCTTC,CASSYAPGTGGTNEQFF
few,TRBV6-5,TRBJ2-1,-,TGTGCCAGCAGTTACAGATCGACAGTCCAGCAGTTCTTC,CASSYRSTVQQFF
-,TRBV24-1,TRBJ2-1,TRBD1,TGTGCCACCAGTGAGCCGGGACAGGGGAAGCAGTTCTTC,CATSEPGQGKQFF
few,TRBV12-3/TRBV12-4,TRBJ1-4,-,TGTGCCAGCAGCAAGGCCCTTGCAACTAATGAAAAACTGTTTTTT,CASSKALATNEKLFF
-,TRBV7-3,TRBJ2-1,-,TGTGCCAGCAAAGTTAGCGGAACAGACAATGAGCAGTTCTTC,CASKVSGTDNEQFF